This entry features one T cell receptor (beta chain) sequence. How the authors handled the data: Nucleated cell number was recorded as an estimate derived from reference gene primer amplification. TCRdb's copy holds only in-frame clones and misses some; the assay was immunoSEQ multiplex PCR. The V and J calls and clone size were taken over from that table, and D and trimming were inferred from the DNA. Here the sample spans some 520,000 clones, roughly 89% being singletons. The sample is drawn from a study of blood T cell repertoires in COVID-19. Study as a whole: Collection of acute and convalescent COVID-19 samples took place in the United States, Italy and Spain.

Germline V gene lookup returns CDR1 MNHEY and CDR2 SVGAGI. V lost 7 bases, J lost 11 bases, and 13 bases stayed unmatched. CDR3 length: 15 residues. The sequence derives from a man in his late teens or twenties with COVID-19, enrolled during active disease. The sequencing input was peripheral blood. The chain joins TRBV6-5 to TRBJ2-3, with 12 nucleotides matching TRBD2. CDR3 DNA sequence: TGTGCCAGCACCCTCTCTAGCGGGGGGGGTAGGAAGCAGTATTTT. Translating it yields CASTLSSGGGRKQYF.